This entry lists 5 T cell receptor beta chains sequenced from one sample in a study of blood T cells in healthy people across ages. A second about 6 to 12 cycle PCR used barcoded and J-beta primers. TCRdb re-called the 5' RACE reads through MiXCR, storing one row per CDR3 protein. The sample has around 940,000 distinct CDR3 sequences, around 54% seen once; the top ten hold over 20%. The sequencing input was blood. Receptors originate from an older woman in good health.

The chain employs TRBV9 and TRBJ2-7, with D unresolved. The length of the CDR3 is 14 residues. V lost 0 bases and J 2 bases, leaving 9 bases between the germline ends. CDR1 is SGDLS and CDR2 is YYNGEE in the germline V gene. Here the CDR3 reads CASSVDSTPYEQYF. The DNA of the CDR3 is TGTGCCAGCAGCGTAGACTCGACTCCCTACGAGCAGTACTTC.

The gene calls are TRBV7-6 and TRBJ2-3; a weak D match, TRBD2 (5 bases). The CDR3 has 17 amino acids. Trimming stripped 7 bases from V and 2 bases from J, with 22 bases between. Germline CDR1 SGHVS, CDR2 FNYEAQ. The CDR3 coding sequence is TGTGCCAGCAACTCGGCTCTAAATAGCGACTACACAGATACGCAGTATTTT. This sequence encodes CASNSALNSDYTDTQYF.

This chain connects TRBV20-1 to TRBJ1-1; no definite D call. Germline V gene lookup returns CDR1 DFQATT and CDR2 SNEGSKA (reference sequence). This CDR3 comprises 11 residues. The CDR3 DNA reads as TGCGGGAGCGGGGTGAACACTGAAGCTTTCTTT. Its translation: CGSGVNTEAFF.

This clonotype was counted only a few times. CDR3: CASKKRGGAGYNEQFF. The CDR3 coding sequence is TGTGCCAGCAAGAAGCGGGGGGGCGCGGGGTACAATGAGCAGTTCTTC. The chain couples TRBV12-3 or TRBV12-4 to TRBJ2-1; 10 bases match TRBD2. V trimming: 7 bases; J trimming: 4 bases; junction bases outside the gene matches: 10. The CDR3 has 16 residues.

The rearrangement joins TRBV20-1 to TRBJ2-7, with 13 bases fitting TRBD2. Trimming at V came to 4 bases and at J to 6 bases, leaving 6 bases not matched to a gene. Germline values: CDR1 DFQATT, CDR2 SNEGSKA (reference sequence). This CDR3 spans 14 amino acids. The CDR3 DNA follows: TGCAGTGCTACCGGACTAGCGGGAGTACGCGAGCAGTACTTC. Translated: CSATGLAGVREQYF.